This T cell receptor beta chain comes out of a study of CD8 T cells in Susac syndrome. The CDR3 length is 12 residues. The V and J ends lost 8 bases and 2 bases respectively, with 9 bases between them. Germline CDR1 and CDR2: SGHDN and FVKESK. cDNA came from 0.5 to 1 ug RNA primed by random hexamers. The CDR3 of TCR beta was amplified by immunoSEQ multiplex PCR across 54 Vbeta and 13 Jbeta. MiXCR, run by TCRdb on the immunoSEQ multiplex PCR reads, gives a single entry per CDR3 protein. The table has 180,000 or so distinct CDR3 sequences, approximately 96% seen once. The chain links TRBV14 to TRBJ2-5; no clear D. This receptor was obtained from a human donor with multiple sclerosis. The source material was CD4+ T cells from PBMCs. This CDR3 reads CASGVIQETQYF. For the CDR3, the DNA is TGTGCCAGCGGGGTTATACAAGAGACCCAGTACTTC.